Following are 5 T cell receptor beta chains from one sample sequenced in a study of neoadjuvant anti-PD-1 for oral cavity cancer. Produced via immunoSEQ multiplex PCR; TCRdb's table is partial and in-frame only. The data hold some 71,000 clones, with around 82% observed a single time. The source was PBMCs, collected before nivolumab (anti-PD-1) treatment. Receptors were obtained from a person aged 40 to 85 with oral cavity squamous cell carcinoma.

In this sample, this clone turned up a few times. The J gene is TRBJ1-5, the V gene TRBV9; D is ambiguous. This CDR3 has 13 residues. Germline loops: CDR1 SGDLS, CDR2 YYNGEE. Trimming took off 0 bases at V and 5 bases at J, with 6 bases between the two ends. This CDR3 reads CASSVDMDQPQHF. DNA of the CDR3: TGTGCCAGCAGCGTAGATATGGATCAGCCCCAGCATTTT.

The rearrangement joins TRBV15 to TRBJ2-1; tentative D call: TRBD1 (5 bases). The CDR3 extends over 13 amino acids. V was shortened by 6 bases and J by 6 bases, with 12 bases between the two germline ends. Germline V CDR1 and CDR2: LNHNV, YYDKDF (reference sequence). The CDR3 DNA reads TGTGCCACCAGATCCGTAGGGGCCAATGAGCAGTTCTTC. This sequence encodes CATRSVGANEQFF.

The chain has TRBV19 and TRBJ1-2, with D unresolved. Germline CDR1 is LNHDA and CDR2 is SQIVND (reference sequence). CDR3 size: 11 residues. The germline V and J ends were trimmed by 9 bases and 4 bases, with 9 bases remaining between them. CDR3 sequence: CASQTSYGYTF. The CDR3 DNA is TGTGCCAGCCAGACGAGCTATGGCTACACCTTC. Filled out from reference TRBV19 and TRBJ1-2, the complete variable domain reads DGGITQSPKYLFRKEGQNVTLSCEQNLNHDAMYWYRQDPGQGLRLIYYSQIVNDFQKGDIAEGYSVSREKKESFPLTVTSAQKNPTAFYLCASQTSYGYTFGSGTRLTVV.

CDR3 bases: TGTGCCAGCAGTAGAGTGGGCGGGACCCTGTTTCGCCACACCTTC. Its protein is CASSRVGGTLFRHTF. The chain couples TRBV7-9 to TRBJ1-2; possible D gene TRBD1, 5 bases. The germline V gene encodes CDR1 SEHNR and CDR2 FQNEAQ (reference sequence). V shed 6 bases and J shed 12 bases, with 26 bases lying between them. This CDR3 spans 15 amino acids.

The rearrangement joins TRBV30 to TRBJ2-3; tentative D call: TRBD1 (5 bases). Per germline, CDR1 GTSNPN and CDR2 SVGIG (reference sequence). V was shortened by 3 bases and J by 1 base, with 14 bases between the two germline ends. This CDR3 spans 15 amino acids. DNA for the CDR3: TGTGCCTGGAGAAGGTTGGGCAGGGGCACAGATACGCAGTATTTT. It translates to CAWRRLGRGTDTQYF.